These 18 T cell receptor beta chains originate from one sample sequenced in a study of cytomegalovirus exposure and HLA in healthy donors. PCR primers comprised 60 Vbeta and 13 Jbeta primers. Using immunoSEQ multiplex PCR, the repertoire was profiled, and TCRdb retains in-frame clones only, with some absent. The table has roughly 59,000 clones, 60% to 70% seen once. Sequenced: PBMCs. Source of these receptors: a man in his forties or fifties in good health and CMV-seropositive.

CDR3 bases: TGTGCCTCTGAGGACTATCAAACTGGTATGGGGGAGCTGTTTTTT. The encoded protein is CASEDYQTGMGELFF. This chain links TRBV19 with TRBJ2-2; TRBD2 might be the D (6 bases). Trimming left V 11 bases short and J 8 bases short, with 24 bases between. CDR3 length: 15 amino acids. Germline V gene sequence: CDR1 LNHDA, CDR2 SQIVND (reference sequence). Combining the CDR3 with reference TRBV19 and TRBJ2-2 gives the whole variable domain DGGITQSPKYLFRKEGQNVTLSCEQNLNHDAMYWYRQDPGQGLRLIYYSQIVNDFQKGDIAEGYSVSREKKESFPLTVTSAQKNPTAFYLCASEDYQTGMGELFFGEGSRLTVL.

The chain employs TRBV11-2 and TRBJ2-1; no definite D call. The ends were cut back, 0 bases at V and 4 bases at J, with 7 bases in the middle. Germline V gene sequence: CDR1 SGHAT, CDR2 FQNNGV. CDR3 size: 14 residues. CDR3: CASSLDYGYNEQFF. The DNA of the CDR3 is TGTGCCAGCAGCTTAGATTACGGGTACAATGAGCAGTTCTTC. The full variable domain, with the rest looked up from reference TRBV11-2 and TRBJ2-1, is EAGVAQSPRYKIIEKRQSVAFWCNPISGHATLYWYQQILGQGPKLLIQFQNNGVVDDSQLPKDRFSAERLKGVDSTLKIQPAKLEDSAVYLCASSLDYGYNEQFFGPGTRLTVL.

The chain uses TRBV2 and TRBJ1-5; TRBD1 matches at 9 bases. J lost 6 bases, V lost 10 bases, and 10 bases had no gene match. The CDR3 length is 14 residues. Per the germline V gene, CDR1 is SNHLY and CDR2 is FYNNEI. The CDR3 DNA reads as TGTGCCACCACACAGGGGGCGGAAGGTCAGCCCCAGCATTTT. This encodes CATTQGAEGQPQHF.

The table lists this clone with a few counts. CDR3 residues: CASGRSSDTQYF. Written as DNA, the CDR3 is TGCGCCAGCGGGAGGTCATCCGATACGCAGTATTTT. The chain uses TRBV5-1 and TRBJ2-3; weak D call: TRBD2 (6 bases). The V end was cut by 7 bases, the J end by 6 bases, with 12 bases between. This CDR3 has 12 residues. In germline, CDR1 is SGHRS, CDR2 YFSETQ.

The DNA for the CDR3 is TGTGCCAGTAGATCCGGGACAGGGGTTAGCACTGAAGCTTTCTTT. This codes for CASRSGTGVSTEAFF. The chain couples TRBV19 to TRBJ1-1, with 10 bases fitting TRBD1. CDR1 and CDR2 from the germline V gene are LNHDA and SQIVND (reference sequence). The CDR3 is made up of 15 amino acids. V dropped 6 bases and J dropped 4; count of bases not matched to a gene: 8.

The chain carries TRBV29-1 and TRBJ2-5; D might be TRBD1 (5 bases). Germline loops: CDR1 SQVTM, CDR2 ANQGSEA. The V gene lost 4 bases and the J gene lost 5 bases, with 17 bases spanning the gap. CDR3 size: 14 residues. The CDR3 reads CSVAVNQGEETQYF. CDR3 DNA: TGCAGCGTTGCGGTGAATCAGGGTGAGGAGACCCAGTACTTC.

The V and J genes are TRBV19 and TRBJ1-4; TRBD1 aligns across 7 bases. The length of the CDR3 is 16 residues. Germline CDR1 is LNHDA and CDR2 is SQIVND (reference sequence). J was trimmed by 3 bases and V by 3 bases; bases with no gene match: 7. In DNA form, the CDR3 reads TGTGCCAGTAGTATGGGGACAGACTACTCTAATGAAAAACTGTTTTTT. This sequence encodes CASSMGTDYSNEKLFF.

The V and J genes are TRBV2 and TRBJ2-3; tentative D call: TRBD2 (6 bases). The CDR3 is 13 amino acids. With 4 bases removed from V and 4 bases from J, the gap between germline ends came to 9 bases. Looked up from germline, CDR1 is SNHLY and CDR2 is FYNNEI. CDR3 protein: CASSVGGADTQYF. CDR3 coding DNA: TGTGCCAGCAGTGTTGGCGGGGCAGATACGCAGTATTTT.

The chain uses TRBV7-9 and TRBJ2-1, with TRBD1 matching 7 bases. Germline loops: CDR1 SEHNR, CDR2 FQNEAQ (reference sequence). The CDR3 covers 16 residues. Unmatched junction bases numbered 10, after V lost 2 bases and J lost 6 bases. For the CDR3, the DNA is TGTGCCAGCAGCTTAAACCCCTCAAACAGGGGCAATGAGCAGTTCTTC. This translates into CASSLNPSNRGNEQFF.

This chain uses TRBV18 with TRBJ1-1; D remains ambiguous. The CDR3 covers 16 residues. V lost 5 bases, J lost 4 bases, and 20 bases lay in between. CDR1 is KGHSH and CDR2 is LQKENI in the germline V gene. Written as DNA, the CDR3 is TGTGCCAGCTCAGGAGGCCCAGTCGGGCTGGGCACTGAAGCTTTCTTT. Its protein product is CASSGGPVGLGTEAFF. Looking up the rest from reference TRBV18 and TRBJ1-1 gives the full variable domain: NAGVMQNPRHLVRRRGQEARLRCSPMKGHSHVYWYRQLPEEGLKFMVYLQKENIIDESGMPKERFSAEFPKEGPSILRIQQVVRGDSAAYFCASSGGPVGLGTEAFFGQGTRLTVV.

The chain joins TRBV2 to TRBJ2-2, with TRBD2 matching over 7 bases. Germline-derived CDR1 and CDR2 are SNHLY and FYNNEI. Germline trimming cut 3 bases from V and 3 bases from J; bases unmatched to any gene: 10. The CDR3 covers 17 residues. CDR3 region: CASSDFEGGPDTGELFF. The CDR3 DNA reads TGTGCCAGCAGTGATTTTGAGGGAGGGCCGGACACCGGGGAGCTGTTTTTT. Combining the CDR3 with reference TRBV2 and TRBJ2-2 gives the whole variable domain EPEVTQTPSHQVTQMGQEVILRCVPISNHLYFYWYRQILGQKVEFLVSFYNNEISEKSEIFDDQFSVERPDGSNFTLKIRSTKLEDSAMYFCASSDFEGGPDTGELFFGEGSRLTVL.

The chain links TRBV11-2 to TRBJ2-7, with 10 bases matching TRBD2. The V gene end was trimmed by 7 bases and the J gene end by 3 bases; junction bases not matched to a gene: 6. Germline V gene data show CDR1 as SGHAT and CDR2 as FQNNGV. This CDR3 comprises 14 residues. CDR3 region: CASNIASGGYEQYF. As DNA, the CDR3 is TGTGCCAGCAACATTGCTAGCGGGGGCTACGAGCAGTACTTC. Combining the CDR3 with reference TRBV11-2 and TRBJ2-7 gives the whole variable domain EAGVAQSPRYKIIEKRQSVAFWCNPISGHATLYWYQQILGQGPKLLIQFQNNGVVDDSQLPKDRFSAERLKGVDSTLKIQPAKLEDSAVYLCASNIASGGYEQYFGPGTRLTVT.

This clone was seen a single time. J is TRBJ1-2 and V is TRBV29-1, with TRBD1 matching over 7 bases. The CDR3 extends over 13 amino acids. Germline values: CDR1 SQVTM, CDR2 ANQGSEA. The V gene end was trimmed by 7 bases and the J gene end by 2 bases; junction bases not matched to a gene: 7. As DNA, the CDR3 is TGCAGCGCAACCGGGACAGCGAACTATGGCTACACCTTC. Its protein product is CSATGTANYGYTF.

This chain uses TRBV4-2 with TRBJ2-2; D gene unclear. Germline-derived CDR1 and CDR2 are LGHNA and YNFKEQ. The CDR3 covers 14 residues. The V and J ends lost 3 bases and 7 bases respectively, with 12 bases between them. DNA of the CDR3: TGTGCCAGCAGCCACACCGTACATGGCGGGGAGCTGTTTTTT. Residues: CASSHTVHGGELFF.

This rearrangement joins TRBV19 to TRBJ1-4; D may be TRBD1 (5 bases). CDR1 and CDR2 from the germline V gene are LNHDA and SQIVND (reference sequence). This CDR3 comprises 15 residues. V was trimmed by 7 bases and J by 0 bases, leaving 12 bases between them. The CDR3 nucleotides are TGTGCCAGTACTGGGAGGGGTGCAACTAATGAAAAACTGTTTTTT. Residues: CASTGRGATNEKLFF.

The CDR3 is CASKQRGRGADTQYF. The CDR3 DNA reads TGTGCCAGCAAGCAGCGGGGGCGCGGCGCAGATACGCAGTATTTT. V is TRBV2 and J is TRBJ2-3, with 8 positions matching TRBD2. V was clipped by 7 bases and J by 4 bases; unmatched bases: 10. Germline CDR1 SNHLY, CDR2 FYNNEI. The CDR3 is made up of 15 amino acids.

The V and J genes are TRBV9 and TRBJ2-3, with 8 bases fitting TRBD2. Germline assignment: CDR1 SGDLS and CDR2 YYNGEE. V shed 3 bases, J shed 0 bases, and the junction held 0 bases outside the gene matches. The CDR3 has 14 residues. In DNA, the CDR3 is TGTGCCAGCAGCGCTAGCGGGAGCACAGATACGCAGTATTTT. Translating it yields CASSASGSTDTQYF.

V is TRBV5-5 and J is TRBJ2-1, with D possibly TRBD2 on 6 matching bases. The CDR3 is made up of 12 amino acids. Per germline, CDR1 SGHKS and CDR2 YYEKEE (reference sequence). Trimming cost V 0 bases and J 12 bases, with 10 bases left between them. CDR3 DNA sequence: TGTGCCAGCAGCTTGGAAGTAGCGGCGCAGTTCTTC. Its translation is CASSLEVAAQFF.